The 11 T cell receptor beta chains below were found in one sample sequenced in a study of T cells in Graves' hyperthyroidism and ophthalmopathy. RNA transcripts served as the template for amplifying TCR beta CDR3 regions. In the first-round RT-PCR of the TCR CDR3, the HTBI primer set was used. TCRdb passed the multiplex PCR reads through MiXCR, listing each CDR3 protein once. The repertoire holds around 300,000 distinct CDR3 sequences, with 10% to 15% as singletons. The material sequenced was blood. The receptor source for this set is a woman aged 30 to 39 with Graves' hyperthyroidism that later progressed to Graves' ophthalmopathy.

The table lists this clonotype with many counts. The chain combines TRBV27 with TRBJ1-2, with 7 nucleotides matching TRBD1. The V gene end was trimmed by 5 bases and the J gene end by 4 bases; junction bases not matched to a gene: 4. Germline V gene data show CDR1 as MNHEY and CDR2 as SMNVEV (reference sequence). The CDR3 runs to 13 residues. CDR3 sequence reads: CASSPGQAYGYTF. CDR3 nucleotides: TGTGCCAGCAGTCCCGGACAGGCCTATGGCTACACCTTC.

The CDR3 sequence: CAISTSGEETQYF. For the CDR3, the DNA is TGTGCCATTTCGACTAGCGGGGAAGAGACCCAGTACTTC. The gene calls are TRBV10-3 and TRBJ2-5; 11 bases are shared with TRBD2. From germline, CDR1 is ENHRY and CDR2 SYGVKD. V shed 9 bases, J shed 3 bases, and the junction held 3 bases outside the gene matches. The CDR3 extends over 13 amino acids.

This clonotype showed up many times. This chain uses TRBV28 with TRBJ2-5; TRBD2 agrees at 10 bases. Germline CDR1 MDHEN, CDR2 SYDVKM. After removal of 3 bases from V and 12 bases from J, the junction contained 4 bases not matched to a gene. The CDR3 loop spans 12 amino acids. The DNA of the CDR3 is TGTGCCAGCAGTTTTGAACTAGCGGGAAAGTACTTC. It specifies CASSFELAGKYF.

This clonotype was observed at least ten times. This rearrangement joins TRBV20-1 to TRBJ2-7; 7 positions agree with TRBD1. The CDR3 sequence is 16 residues long. The V gene's germline CDR1 is DFQATT and CDR2 SNEGSKA (reference sequence). Trimming took 1 base from V and 0 from J; bases not matched to a gene: 9. The CDR3, as DNA: TGCAGTGCTAGAGCCGACGGACAGGTCTTCTCCTACGAGCAGTACTTC. Residues: CSARADGQVFSYEQYF.

This clonotype was picked up many times. In nucleotides, the CDR3 is TGTGCCAGCTCACCAATCCGTAAAGAAATGAACACTGAAGCTTTCTTT. Translating it yields CASSPIRKEMNTEAFF. The chain uses TRBV18 and TRBJ1-1; D is unclear. The CDR3 is made up of 16 amino acids. The germline CDR1 and CDR2 sequences are KGHSH and LQKENI. V was cut by 2 bases and J by 0 bases, with 13 bases left in between.

Points on this clonotype: A much larger clone lies a single base off, so this may be a read error. CDR3 sequence (DNA): TGTGCCACCTCGGGACTAGCGGGAGAGGAGCAGTACGTC. Protein: CATSGLAGEEQYV. The rearrangement joins TRBV6-2 or TRBV6-3 to TRBJ2-7; TRBD2 matches at 14 bases. CDR1 and CDR2 (germline): MNHEY, SVGEGT. Trimming at V came to 10 bases and at J to 7 bases, leaving 6 bases not matched to a gene. There are 13 residues in the CDR3.

This clonotype occurred a few times. This chain connects TRBV9 to TRBJ2-1, with D possibly matching TRBD1 (5 bases). Per the germline V gene, CDR1 is SGDLS and CDR2 is YYNGEE. The CDR3 consists of 14 residues. V was clipped by 5 bases and J by 0 bases, with 9 bases between them. Written as DNA, the CDR3 is TGTGCCAGCAGGACAGTAAACTCCTACAATGAGCAGTTCTTC. Translation: CASRTVNSYNEQFF. Looking up the rest from reference TRBV9 and TRBJ2-1 gives the full variable domain: DSGVTQTPKHLITATGQRVTLRCSPRSGDLSVYWYQQSLDQGLQFLIQYYNGEERAKGNILERFSAQQFPDLHSELNLSSLELGDSALYFCASRTVNSYNEQFFGPGTRLTVL.

Many counts were recorded for this clonotype. The chain recombines TRBV7-3 with TRBJ2-1; no clear D gene. This CDR3 spans 15 amino acids. Germline loops: CDR1 SGHTA, CDR2 FQGTGA. V dropped 3 bases and J dropped 0 bases, with 9 bases sitting between them. The CDR3 reads CASSFGYSSYNEQFF. CDR3 coding DNA: TGTGCCAGCAGCTTTGGGTATAGCTCCTACAATGAGCAGTTCTTC.

This clonotype was observed many times. The V gene is TRBV5-1, the J gene TRBJ2-1; 12 bases agree with TRBD2. The V gene end was trimmed by 4 bases and the J gene end by 7 bases; junction bases not matched to a gene: 6. The germline V gene encodes CDR1 SGHRS and CDR2 YFSETQ. The CDR3 runs to 15 residues. Written as DNA, the CDR3 is TGCGCCAGCAGCCTACCGACTAGCGGGAGTAATGAGCAGTTCTTC. Its translation is CASSLPTSGSNEQFF.

The chain employs TRBV9 and TRBJ2-1; 9 nucleotides match TRBD2. From germline, CDR1 is SGDLS and CDR2 YYNGEE. The V segment lost 0 bases and the J segment 7 bases; nucleotides outside the gene matches: 5. This CDR3 contains 15 residues. The CDR3 DNA sequence: TGTGCCAGCAGCGTAGTAGCGGGAGCGGGGAATGAGCAGTTCTTC. Translating gives CASSVVAGAGNEQFF.

This rearrangement joins TRBV14 to TRBJ2-7; D is undetermined. V gave up 3 bases and J gave up 7 bases, with 19 bases separating them. The CDR3 consists of 15 residues. CDR1 is SGHDN and CDR2 is FVKESK in the germline V gene. The CDR3 DNA is TGTGCCAGCAGCCATGCCGGGCCCCTCCTAGAAGAGCAGTACTTC. This translates into CASSHAGPLLEEQYF.